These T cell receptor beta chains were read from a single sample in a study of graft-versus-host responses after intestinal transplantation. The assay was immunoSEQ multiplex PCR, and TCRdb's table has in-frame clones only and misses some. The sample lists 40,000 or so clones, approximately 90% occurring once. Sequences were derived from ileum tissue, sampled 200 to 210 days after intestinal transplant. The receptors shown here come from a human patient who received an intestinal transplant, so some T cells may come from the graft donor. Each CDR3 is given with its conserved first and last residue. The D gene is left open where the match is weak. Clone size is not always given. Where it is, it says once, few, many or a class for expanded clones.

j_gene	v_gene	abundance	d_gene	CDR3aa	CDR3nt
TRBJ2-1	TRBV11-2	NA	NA	CASSFGGTQYNEQFF	TGTGCCAGCAGCTTCGGCGGGACTCAATACAATGAGCAGTTCTTC
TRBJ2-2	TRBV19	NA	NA	CASSIEGGRGTGELFF	TGTGCCAGTAGTATTGAGGGGGGCAGGGGCACCGGGGAGCTGTTTTTT
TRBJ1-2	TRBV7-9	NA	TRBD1	CASSSTRDRDVYGYTF	TGTGCCAGCAGCTCTACACGGGACAGGGACGTCTATGGCTACACCTTC
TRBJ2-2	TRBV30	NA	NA	CAWSVKVRLRNTGELFF	TGTGCCTGGAGTGTAAAGGTTAGGCTACGGAACACCGGGGAGCTGTTTTTT
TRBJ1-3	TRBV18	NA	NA	CASSPSQTQTGNTIYF	TGTGCCAGCTCACCCTCCCAGACCCAAACTGGAAACACCATATATTTT
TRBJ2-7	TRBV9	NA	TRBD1	CASSAGTGVSYEQYF	TGTGCCAGCAGCGCCGGGACAGGGGTTTCCTACGAGCAGTACTTC
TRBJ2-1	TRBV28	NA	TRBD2	CASSLLAGGYNNEQFF	TGTGCCAGCAGTTTATTAGCGGGAGGGTATAATAATGAGCAGTTCTTC
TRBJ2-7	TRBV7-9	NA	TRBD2	CASSFPGGYEQYF	TGTGCCAGCAGCTTTCCGGGGGGGTACGAGCAGTACTTC
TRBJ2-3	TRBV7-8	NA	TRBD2	CASSSGLAGPPSTDTQYF	TGTGCCAGCAGCTCTGGACTAGCGGGACCCCCTAGCACAGATACGCAGTATTTT
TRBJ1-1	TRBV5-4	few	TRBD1	CASSTPGQGSNTEAFF	TGTGCCAGCTCTACTCCGGGACAGGGGTCCAACACTGAAGCTTTCTTT
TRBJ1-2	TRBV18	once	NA	CASSSTVNYGYTF	TGTGCCAGCTCGTCGACAGTGAACTATGGCTACACCTTC
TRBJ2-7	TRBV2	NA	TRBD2	CASTYRGRARDEQYF	TGTGCCAGCACGTACCGCGGGAGGGCCCGGGACGAGCAGTACTTC
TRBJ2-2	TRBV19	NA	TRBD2	CASSIDLELAGDANTGELFF	TGTGCCAGTAGTATAGATCTGGAACTAGCGGGAGATGCGAACACCGGGGAGCTGTTTTTT
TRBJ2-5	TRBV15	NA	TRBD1	CATFGQGGQTQYF	TGTGCCACCTTCGGACAGGGCGGCCAGACCCAGTACTTC
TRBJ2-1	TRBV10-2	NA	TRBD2	CASSETPGTSGEQFF	TGCGCCAGCAGTGAGACGCCCGGGACTAGCGGTGAGCAGTTCTTC
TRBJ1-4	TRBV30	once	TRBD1	CAWSRTGQKEKLFF	TGTGCCTGGAGTCGGACAGGGCAAAAAGAAAAACTGTTTTTT
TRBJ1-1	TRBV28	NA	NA	CASSYREGGTEAFF	TGTGCCAGCAGTTACAGGGAGGGTGGCACTGAAGCTTTCTTT
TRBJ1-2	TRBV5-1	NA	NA	CASSEGLLTGYTF	TGCGCCAGCTCCGAGGGACTTCTGACGGGCTACACCTTC
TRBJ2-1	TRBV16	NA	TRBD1	CASSGTGYYEQFF	TGTGCCAGCAGCGGGACAGGGTACTATGAGCAGTTCTTC
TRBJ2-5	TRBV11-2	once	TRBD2	CASSFLAGGLETQYF	TGTGCCAGCAGCTTTCTAGCGGGGGGTCTGGAGACCCAGTACTTC
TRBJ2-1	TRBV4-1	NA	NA	CASSQDWSNEQFF	TGCGCCAGCAGCCAAGATTGGAGCAATGAGCAGTTCTTC
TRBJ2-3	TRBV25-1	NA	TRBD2	CASSSTSGARVDTQYF	TGTGCCAGCAGCAGTACTAGCGGGGCGCGAGTAGATACGCAGTATTTT
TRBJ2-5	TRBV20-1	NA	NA	CSARETQYF	TGCAGTGCTAGAGAGACCCAGTACTTC
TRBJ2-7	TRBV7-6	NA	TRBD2	CASSSGTSGEQYF	TGTGCCAGCAGCTCCGGGACTAGCGGCGAGCAGTACTTC
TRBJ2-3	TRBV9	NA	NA	CASSVSTDTQYF	TGTGCCAGCAGCGTAAGCACAGATACGCAGTATTTT
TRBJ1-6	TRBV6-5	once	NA	CASSYDGGGYSPLHF	TGTGCCAGCAGTTACGACGGGGGTGGCTATTCACCCCTCCACTTT
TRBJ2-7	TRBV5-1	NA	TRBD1	CASSLGTGSSYEQYF	TGCGCCAGCAGCTTGGGGACAGGGAGCTCCTACGAGCAGTACTTC
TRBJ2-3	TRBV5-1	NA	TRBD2	CASSRLAGEGDTQYF	TGCGCCAGCAGCCGACTAGCGGGAGAGGGAGATACGCAGTATTTT
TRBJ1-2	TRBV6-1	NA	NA	CASSERVAGLGGYTF	TGTGCCAGCAGTGAACGTGTTGCGGGACTTGGTGGCTACACCTTC
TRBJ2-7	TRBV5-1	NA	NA	CASSPTDSIYQYF	TGCGCCAGCAGCCCCACTGACAGCATTTATCAGTACTTC
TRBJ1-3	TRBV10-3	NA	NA	CAIWVSSGNTIYF	TGTGCCATCTGGGTCAGCTCTGGAAACACCATATATTTT
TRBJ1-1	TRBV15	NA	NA	CATSITANTEAFF	TGTGCCACCAGCATTACAGCAAACACTGAAGCTTTCTTT
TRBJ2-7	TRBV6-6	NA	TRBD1	CASSNRDRGREQYF	TGTGCCAGCAGCAACCGGGACAGGGGAAGGGAGCAGTACTTC
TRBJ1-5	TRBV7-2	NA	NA	CASSPMGGQGFQPQHF	TGTGCCAGCAGCCCTATGGGGGGGCAGGGGTTTCAGCCCCAGCATTTT
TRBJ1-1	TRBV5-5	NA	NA	CASSFQPNTEAFF	TGTGCCAGCAGCTTTCAACCGAACACTGAAGCTTTCTTT
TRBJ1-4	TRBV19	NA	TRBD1	CASSIPLTGGSEKLFF	TGTGCCAGTAGTATACCGCTTACAGGGGGAAGTGAAAAACTGTTTTTT
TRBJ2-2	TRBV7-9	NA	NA	CASRTDGNTGELFF	TGTGCCAGCAGGACGGACGGGAACACCGGGGAGCTGTTTTTT
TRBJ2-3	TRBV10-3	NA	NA	CAISDSVGADTQYF	TGTGCCATCAGTGATAGTGTGGGGGCAGATACGCAGTATTTT
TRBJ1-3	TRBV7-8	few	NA	CASSLVDSGNTIYF	TGTGCCAGCAGCTTAGTAGACTCTGGAAACACCATATATTTT
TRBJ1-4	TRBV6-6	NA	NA	CASSYRATNEKLFF	TGTGCCAGCAGTTACAGGGCAACTAATGAAAAACTGTTTTTT
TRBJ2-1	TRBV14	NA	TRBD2	CASSQLAGAYNEQFF	TGTGCCAGCAGCCAATTAGCGGGAGCTTACAATGAGCAGTTCTTC
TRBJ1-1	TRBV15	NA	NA	CATSTSGGLNTEAFF	TGTGCCACCAGCACCTCTGGGGGGTTGAACACTGAAGCTTTCTTT
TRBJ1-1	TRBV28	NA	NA	CASSFEVIGTEAFF	TGTGCCAGCAGTTTCGAGGTAATCGGGACTGAAGCTTTCTTT
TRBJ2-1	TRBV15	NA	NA	CATSRDGEGNEQFF	TGTGCCACCAGCAGAGATGGCGAGGGCAATGAGCAGTTCTTC
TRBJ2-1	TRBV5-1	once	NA	CASSSGAVPGEQFF	TGCGCCAGCAGCTCAGGCGCGGTCCCGGGGGAGCAGTTCTTC
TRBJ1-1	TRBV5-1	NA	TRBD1	CASSLGDRRYTEAFF	TGCGCCAGCAGCTTGGGGGACAGGCGGTACACTGAAGCTTTCTTT
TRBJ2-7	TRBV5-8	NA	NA	CASSLYSSYEQYF	TGTGCCAGCAGCTTGTACAGCTCCTACGAGCAGTACTTC
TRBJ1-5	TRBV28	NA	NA	CASSLYGGGTDSNQPQHF	TGTGCCAGCAGTTTATACGGAGGCGGGACGGATAGCAATCAGCCCCAGCATTTT
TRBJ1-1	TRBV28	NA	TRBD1	CASSLGLGQRAFF	TGTGCCAGCAGTTTAGGATTGGGACAGAGAGCTTTCTTT
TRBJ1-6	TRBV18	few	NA	CASSPGGRDPPLHF	TGTGCCAGCTCACCAGGAGGGAGGGACCCACCCCTCCACTTT
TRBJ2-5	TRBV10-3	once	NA	CAISPSMGGETQYF	TGTGCCATCAGTCCTAGCATGGGAGGAGAGACCCAGTACTTC
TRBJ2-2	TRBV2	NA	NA	CASSVGGPANTGELFF	TGTGCCAGCAGTGTAGGGGGGCCCGCCAACACCGGGGAGCTGTTTTTT